At least ten counts were recorded for the clone carrying this TCR beta chain. Antigen: not known. The sample is drawn from a study of T-cell reconstitution after alpha-beta-depleted transplantation in children. The study's findings and limits: Several hundred expanded graft clones reportedly supplied alpha-beta T cells about two months after transplant. Surviving recipient T cells and thymic progenitors underlay high day-60 TCRbeta diversity in some patients. T-cell counts and diversity at one year following transplant were attributed mainly to newly produced T cells.

The CDR3 has 16 residues. V was clipped by 6 bases and J by 0 bases, with 14 bases between them. Germline loops: CDR1 KGHDR, CDR2 SFDVKD. Unique molecular identifiers were incorporated into the prepared TCRbeta library. TCRdb reprocessed the PCR reads with MiXCR, giving one entry per CDR3 protein. The sample has approximately 150,000 distinct CDR3 sequences, 8% to 10% seen once. Sequenced material: PBMCs, mostly from graft donor cells, taken 180 days after TCRalphabeta/CD19-depleted stem cell transplant. This sequence originates from a female patient between 2 and 15 years old who had a stem cell transplant for congenital amegakaryocytic thrombocytopenia, so the T cells may come from the graft donor. V and J are TRBV24-1 and TRBJ1-3; D unclear. CDR3 DNA sequence: TGTGCCACCAGTCTGATGAGATACAGCTCTGGAAACACCATATATTTT. Translating it yields CATSLMRYSSGNTIYF.